The T cell receptor beta chain under discussion was sequenced for a study of cytomegalovirus exposure and HLA in healthy donors. Per germline, CDR1 MNHEY and CDR2 SMNVEV (reference sequence). This CDR3 is built from 15 residues. V trimming: 7 bases; J trimming: 4 bases; junction bases outside the gene matches: 9. This clone appeared a few times. 13 Jbeta primers and 60 Vbeta primers were used for the PCR. TCRdb keeps only in-frame clones here, not all; method: immunoSEQ multiplex PCR. The sample consists of roughly 110,000 clones, approximately 70% of them appearing once. The TCR originated in a woman aged 25 to 39 in good health and CMV-seronegative. The rearrangement joins TRBV27 to TRBJ2-1, with 8 bases identical to TRBD2. Sequences were obtained from PBMCs. CDR3 residues: CASTPSSGSYNEQFF. CDR3 DNA: TGTGCCAGCACACCCTCGAGCGGGAGTTACAATGAGCAGTTCTTC.